The clone carrying this T cell receptor (beta chain) was recorded at least ten times. What it recognizes is unknown. MiXCR, run by TCRdb on the 5' RACE reads, gives a single entry per CDR3 protein. Of some 96,000 distinct CDR3 sequences listed, 4.4% were seen once; the top ten hold approximately 22%. J was trimmed by 7 bases and V by 0 bases; bases with no gene match: 14. In germline, CDR1 is SGHRS, CDR2 YFSETQ. CDR3 size: 17 residues. This sample was taken from a study of spatial heterogeneity in lung cancer. Study background: Raw reads showed each unique TCR and UMI combination turning up more than ten times on average.

Study-level points and caveats: Counts of expanded intratumoral alpha and beta TCRs tracked tumor mutation counts. Counts of ubiquitous and regional expanded TCRs tracked ubiquitous and regional nonsynonymous mutations, respectively.

The time point: sample taken at primary tumor resection. A total of about 73 untreated early-stage non-small cell lung cancer patients served as donors. No cells were sorted before sequencing. The whole RNA sequenced was extracted from tumor, nontumor lung or frozen PBMC. The origin of this receptor is a male donor with early-stage non-small cell lung cancer. This specimen consisted of lung tumor tissue, obtained at surgery. The gene calls are TRBV5-1 and TRBJ2-7, with 9 bases aligning to TRBD2. CDR3 sequence reads: CASSLGIAGAPPREQYF. The CDR3 bases are TGCGCCAGCAGCTTGGGGATAGCGGGAGCTCCTCCCCGAGAGCAGTACTTC. Supplemented by reference TRBV5-1 and TRBJ2-7, the full variable domain reads KAGVTQTPRYLIKTRGQQVTLSCSPISGHRSVSWYQQTPGQGLQFLFEYFSETQRNKGNFPGRFSGRQFSNSRSEMNVSTLELGDSALYLCASSLGIAGAPPREQYFGPGTRLTVT.